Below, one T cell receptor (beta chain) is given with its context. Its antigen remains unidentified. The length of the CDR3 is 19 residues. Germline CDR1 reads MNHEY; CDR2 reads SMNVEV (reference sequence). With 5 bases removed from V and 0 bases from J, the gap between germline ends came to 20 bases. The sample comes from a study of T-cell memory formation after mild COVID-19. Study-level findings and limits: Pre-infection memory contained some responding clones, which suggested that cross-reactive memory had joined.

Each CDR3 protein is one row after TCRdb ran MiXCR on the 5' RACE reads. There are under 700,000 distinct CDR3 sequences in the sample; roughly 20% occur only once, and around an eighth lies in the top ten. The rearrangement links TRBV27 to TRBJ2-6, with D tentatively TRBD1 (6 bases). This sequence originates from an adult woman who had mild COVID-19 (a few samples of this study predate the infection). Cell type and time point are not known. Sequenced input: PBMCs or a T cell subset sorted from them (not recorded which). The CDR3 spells CASSPRRQEIPSGANVLTF. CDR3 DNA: TGTGCCAGCAGTCCCCGCCGACAGGAGATCCCCTCTGGGGCCAACGTCCTGACTTTC.